One sample yielded the 4 T cell receptor beta chains listed below, sequenced in a study of cytomegalovirus exposure and HLA in healthy donors. Amplification used 60 Vbeta primers and 13 Jbeta primers. TCRdb's table, derived via immunoSEQ multiplex PCR, lists solely in-frame clones and lacks some. The sample holds 80,000 to 100,000 clones, about 80% seen once. Sequencing was performed on PBMCs. The receptors originated from a man aged 18-30 years in good health and CMV-seropositive.

This chain uses TRBV19 with TRBJ2-3; 12 bases line up with TRBD2. The V and J ends lost 9 bases and 6 bases, in that order; junction bases with no gene match: 10. Germline values: CDR1 LNHDA, CDR2 SQIVND (reference sequence). This CDR3 comprises 15 residues. Here the CDR3 DNA reads TGTGCCAGCCGGACTAGCGGGGCCCCCCTGGATACGCAGTATTTT. This codes for CASRTSGAPLDTQYF.

J is TRBJ2-1 and V is TRBV28; 7 nucleotides line up with TRBD2. The CDR3 has 16 residues. After removal of 6 bases from V and 5 bases from J, the junction contained 13 bases not matched to a gene. Germline CDR1 and CDR2: MDHEN and SYDVKM. The DNA for the CDR3 is TGTGCCAGCAGCCTTCGGTCCGGGACTACCAACAATGAGCAGTTCTTC. Translated: CASSLRSGTTNNEQFF.

The chain uses TRBV11-3 and TRBJ2-3; D is possibly TRBD1 (6 bases). From germline, CDR1 is SGHNT and CDR2 YENEEA. V was shortened by 5 bases and J by 3 bases, with 9 bases between the two germline ends. The CDR3 totals 13 residues. Here the CDR3 DNA reads TGTGCCAGCAGCACCGGACAGACAGATACGCAGTATTTT. Residues: CASSTGQTDTQYF.

The genes are TRBV9 and TRBJ1-5; D might be TRBD1 (6 bases). The CDR3 is 15 amino acids. The ends were cut back, 3 bases at V and 4 bases at J, with 14 bases in the middle. CDR1 is SGDLS, CDR2 YYNGEE, per germline. The chain's CDR3 is CASSAVDRVNQPQHF. In DNA form, the CDR3 reads TGTGCCAGCAGCGCCGTGGACAGAGTTAATCAGCCCCAGCATTTT.